This T cell receptor (beta chain) was found in a study of CXCR3-negative and CXCR3-positive naive CD8 T cells. Looked up from germline, CDR1 is SGHRS and CDR2 is YFSETQ. The CDR3 sequence is 14 residues long. UMI-labeled TRB cDNA libraries were prepared by 5' RACE. TCRdb reanalyzed the 5' RACE reads, giving one entry per CDR3 protein sequence and no DNA. Its listing shows approximately 88,000 distinct CDR3 sequences. The sequenced material came from naive CXCR3- CD8+ T cells from blood. Documented subset: CD45RO-CCR7+CD27+CD95- naive CD8+ T cells lacking CXCR3 (TNR3-). The sequence was obtained from a human donor in good health. Some clones in this sample may be carry-over from other donors' samples. The gene calls are TRBV5-1 and TRBJ1-2; as DNA is missing, the TRBD1 call by TCRdb cannot be tested. The CDR3 spells CASSVTGPNYGYTF.